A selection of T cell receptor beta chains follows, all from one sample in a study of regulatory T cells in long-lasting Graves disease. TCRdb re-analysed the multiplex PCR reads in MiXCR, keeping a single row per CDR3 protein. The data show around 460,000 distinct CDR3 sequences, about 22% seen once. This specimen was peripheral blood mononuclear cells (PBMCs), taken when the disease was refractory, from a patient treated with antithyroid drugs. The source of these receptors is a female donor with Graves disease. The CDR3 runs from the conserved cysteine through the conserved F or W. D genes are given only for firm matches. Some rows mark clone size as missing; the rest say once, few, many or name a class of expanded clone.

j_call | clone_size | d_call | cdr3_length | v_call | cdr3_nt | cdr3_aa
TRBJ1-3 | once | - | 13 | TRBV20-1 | TGCAGTGCTAGAGATTATGCAGGAAACACCATATATTTT | CSARDYAGNTIYF
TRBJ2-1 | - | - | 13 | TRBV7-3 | TGTGCCAGCAGTTACTCGGTAGGGATTGAGCAGTTCTTC | CASSYSVGIEQFF
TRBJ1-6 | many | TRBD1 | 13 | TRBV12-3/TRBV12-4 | TGTGCCAGCGGACCTACAGGGGATTCACCCCTCCACTTT | CASGPTGDSPLHF
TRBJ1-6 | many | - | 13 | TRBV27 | TGTGCCAGCAGTTTAATGTCTGATTCACCCCTCCACTTT | CASSLMSDSPLHF
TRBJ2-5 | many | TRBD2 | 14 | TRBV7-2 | TGTGCCAGCAGCCAACTAGCGGGCGGAAAGACCCAGTACTTC | CASSQLAGGKTQYF
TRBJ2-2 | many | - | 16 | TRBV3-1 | TGTGCCAGCAGCCAAGTCACGGGGGCGAGCACCGGGGAGCTGTTTTTT | CASSQVTGASTGELFF
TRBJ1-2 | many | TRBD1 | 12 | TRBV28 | TGTGCCAGCAGTTGGGACAGACTGGGCTACACCTTC | CASSWDRLGYTF
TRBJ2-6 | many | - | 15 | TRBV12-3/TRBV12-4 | TGTGCCAGCAGTTCCCGGGTTGGCGGGGCCAACGTCCTGACTTTC | CASSSRVGGANVLTF
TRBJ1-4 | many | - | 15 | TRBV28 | TGTGCCAGCAGTGGCCCAGCAAGGGGGGCTGAAAAACTGTTTTTT | CASSGPARGAEKLFF
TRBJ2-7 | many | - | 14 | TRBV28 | TGTGCCAGCAGTTTTCGGGGACGCATCCCGGAGCAGTACTTC | CASSFRGRIPEQYF
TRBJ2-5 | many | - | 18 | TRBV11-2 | TGTGCCAGCAGCACAAACCGGGGCCTCCGGGCAGGCCAAGAGACCCAGTACTTC | CASSTNRGLRAGQETQYF